The 2 T cell receptor beta chains reported below all come from one sample, sequenced in a study of control samples from healthy donors and cancer patients. Measured with immunoSEQ multiplex PCR; TCRdb has only the in-frame clones, and not every one. The table records fewer than 85,000 clones, over 75% of them present only once. The source material was blood. All receptors come from a man aged 45-60 years in good health.

The rearrangement links TRBV5-1 to TRBJ1-4; 9 nucleotides line up with TRBD1. The CDR3 sequence is 15 residues long. Germline CDR1 SGHRS, CDR2 YFSETQ. With V trimmed by 3 bases and J by 5 bases, 5 bases remained unmatched. The CDR3 protein is CASSSGQGSNEKLFF. CDR3 DNA sequence: TGCGCCAGCAGCTCAGGACAGGGGTCAAATGAAAAACTGTTTTTT.

The chain combines TRBV11-1 with TRBJ2-3, with a weak D call TRBD1 (5 bases). Trimming removed 1 base from V and 2 bases from J, with 10 bases in between. The germline gives CDR1 SGHAT, CDR2 FQDESV (reference sequence). This CDR3 region has 15 residues. The CDR3 nucleotides read TGTGCCAGCAGCTTAGTTTTAGGGGACACAGATACGCAGTATTTT. Encoded protein: CASSLVLGDTDTQYF.